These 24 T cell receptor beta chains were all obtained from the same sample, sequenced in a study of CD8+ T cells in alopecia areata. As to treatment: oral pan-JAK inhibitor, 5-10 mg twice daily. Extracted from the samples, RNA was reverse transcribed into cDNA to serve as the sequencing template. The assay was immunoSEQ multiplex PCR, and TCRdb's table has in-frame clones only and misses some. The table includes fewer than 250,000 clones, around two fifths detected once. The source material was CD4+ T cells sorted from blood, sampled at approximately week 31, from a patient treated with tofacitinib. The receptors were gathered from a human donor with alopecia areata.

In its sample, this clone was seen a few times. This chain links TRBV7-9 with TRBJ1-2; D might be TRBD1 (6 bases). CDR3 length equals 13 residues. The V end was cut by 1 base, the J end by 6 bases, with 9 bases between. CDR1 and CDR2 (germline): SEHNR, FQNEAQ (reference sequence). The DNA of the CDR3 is TGTGCCAGCAGCTTAGAACAGGGACATGGCTACACCTTC. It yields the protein CASSLEQGHGYTF.

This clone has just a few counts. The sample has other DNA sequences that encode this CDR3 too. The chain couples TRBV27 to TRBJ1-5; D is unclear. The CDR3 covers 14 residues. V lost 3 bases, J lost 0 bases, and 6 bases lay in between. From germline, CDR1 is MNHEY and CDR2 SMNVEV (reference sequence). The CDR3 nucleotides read TGTGCCAGCAGTTTGGGATATAGCAATCAGCCCCAGCATTTT. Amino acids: CASSLGYSNQPQHF.

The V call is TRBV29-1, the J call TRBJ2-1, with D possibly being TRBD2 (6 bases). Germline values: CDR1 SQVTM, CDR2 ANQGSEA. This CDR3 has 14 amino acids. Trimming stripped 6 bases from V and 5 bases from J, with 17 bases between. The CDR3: CSVSRWGENNEQFF. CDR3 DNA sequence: TGCAGCGTCTCCCGTTGGGGGGAGAACAATGAGCAGTTCTTC.

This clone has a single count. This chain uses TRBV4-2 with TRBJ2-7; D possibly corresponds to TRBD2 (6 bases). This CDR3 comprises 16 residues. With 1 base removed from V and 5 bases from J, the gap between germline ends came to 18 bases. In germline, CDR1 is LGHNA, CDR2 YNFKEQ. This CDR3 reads CASSQGPLALSDEQYF. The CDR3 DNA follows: TGTGCCAGCAGCCAAGGCCCACTAGCCTTATCGGACGAGCAGTACTTC.

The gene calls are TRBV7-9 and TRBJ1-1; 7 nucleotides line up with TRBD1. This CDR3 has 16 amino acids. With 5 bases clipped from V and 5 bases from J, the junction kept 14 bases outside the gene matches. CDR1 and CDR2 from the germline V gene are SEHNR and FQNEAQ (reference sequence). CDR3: CASSPLTGSGSTEAFF. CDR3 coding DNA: TGTGCCAGCAGCCCACTGACAGGGTCGGGTTCGACTGAAGCTTTCTTT.

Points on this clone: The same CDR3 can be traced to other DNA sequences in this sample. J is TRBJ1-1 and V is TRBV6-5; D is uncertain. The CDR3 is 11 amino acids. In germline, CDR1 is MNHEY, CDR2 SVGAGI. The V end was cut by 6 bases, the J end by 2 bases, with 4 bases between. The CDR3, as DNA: TGTGCCAGCAGATTAAACACTGAAGCTTTCTTT. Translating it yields CASRLNTEAFF.

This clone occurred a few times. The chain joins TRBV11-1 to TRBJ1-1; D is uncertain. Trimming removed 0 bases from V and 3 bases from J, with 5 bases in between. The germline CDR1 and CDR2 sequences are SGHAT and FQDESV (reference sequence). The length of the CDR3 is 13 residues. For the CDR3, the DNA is TGTGCCAGCAGCTTAGCGAGGTACACTGAAGCTTTCTTT. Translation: CASSLARYTEAFF.

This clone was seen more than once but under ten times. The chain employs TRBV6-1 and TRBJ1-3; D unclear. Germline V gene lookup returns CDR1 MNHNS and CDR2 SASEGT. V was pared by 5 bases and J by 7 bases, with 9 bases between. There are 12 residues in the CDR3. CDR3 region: CASSMLRNTIYF. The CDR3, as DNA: TGTGCCAGCAGTATGTTAAGGAACACCATATATTTT.

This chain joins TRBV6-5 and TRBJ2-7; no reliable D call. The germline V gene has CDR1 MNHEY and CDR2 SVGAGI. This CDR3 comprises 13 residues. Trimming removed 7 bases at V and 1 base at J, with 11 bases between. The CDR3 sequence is CASNQGRSYEQYF. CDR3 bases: TGTGCCAGCAACCAAGGGCGGTCCTACGAGCAGTACTTC.

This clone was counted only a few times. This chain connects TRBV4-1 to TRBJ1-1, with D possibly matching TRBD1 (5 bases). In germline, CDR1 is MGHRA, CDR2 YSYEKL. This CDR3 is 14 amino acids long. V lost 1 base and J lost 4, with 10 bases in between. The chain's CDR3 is CASSQVGGGTEAFF. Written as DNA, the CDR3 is TGCGCCAGCAGCCAAGTCGGGGGAGGCACTGAAGCTTTCTTT.

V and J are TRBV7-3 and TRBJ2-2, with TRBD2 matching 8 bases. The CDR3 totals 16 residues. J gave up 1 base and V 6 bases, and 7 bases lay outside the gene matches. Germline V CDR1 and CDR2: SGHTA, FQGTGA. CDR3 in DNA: TGTGCCAGCAGTCCCAGCGGGGGCGTGAACACCGGGGAGCTGTTTTTT. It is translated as CASSPSGGVNTGELFF.

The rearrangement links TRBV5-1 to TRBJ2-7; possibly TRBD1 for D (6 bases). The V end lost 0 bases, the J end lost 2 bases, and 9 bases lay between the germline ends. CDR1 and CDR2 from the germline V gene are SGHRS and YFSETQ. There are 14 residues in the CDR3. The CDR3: CASSLGGHTYEQYF. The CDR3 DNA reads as TGCGCCAGCAGCTTGGGGGGACACACCTACGAGCAGTACTTC.

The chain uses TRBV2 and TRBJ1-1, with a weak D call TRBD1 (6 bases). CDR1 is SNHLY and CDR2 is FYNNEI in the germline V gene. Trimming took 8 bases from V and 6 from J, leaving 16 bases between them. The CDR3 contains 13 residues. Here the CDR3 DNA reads TGTGCCAGCCAACGGACAGATGGGGCTGAAGCTTTCTTT. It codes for CASQRTDGAEAFF. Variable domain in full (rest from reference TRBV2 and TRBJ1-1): EPEVTQTPSHQVTQMGQEVILRCVPISNHLYFYWYRQILGQKVEFLVSFYNNEISEKSEIFDDQFSVERPDGSNFTLKIRSTKLEDSAMYFCASQRTDGAEAFFGQGTRLTVV.

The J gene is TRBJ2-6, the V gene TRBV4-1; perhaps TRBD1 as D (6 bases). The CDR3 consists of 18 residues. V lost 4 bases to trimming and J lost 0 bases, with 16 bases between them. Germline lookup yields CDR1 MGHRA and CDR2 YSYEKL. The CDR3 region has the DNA TGCGCCAGCAGCCCCTTCTCGCAGGGGAACTCTGGGGCCAACGTCCTGACTTTC. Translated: CASSPFSQGNSGANVLTF.

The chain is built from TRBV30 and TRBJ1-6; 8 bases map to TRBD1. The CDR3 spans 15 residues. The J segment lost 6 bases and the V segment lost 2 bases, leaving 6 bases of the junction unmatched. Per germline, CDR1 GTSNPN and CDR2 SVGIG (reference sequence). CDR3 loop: CAWSFPTGGNSPLHF. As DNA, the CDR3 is TGTGCCTGGAGTTTCCCTACAGGGGGTAATTCACCCCTCCACTTT.

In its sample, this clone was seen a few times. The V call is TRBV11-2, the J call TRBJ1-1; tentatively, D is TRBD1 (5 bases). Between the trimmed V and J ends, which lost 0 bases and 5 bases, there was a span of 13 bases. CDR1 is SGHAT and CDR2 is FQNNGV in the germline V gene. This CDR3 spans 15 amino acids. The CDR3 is CASSLDGTSRTEAFF. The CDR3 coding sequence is TGTGCCAGCAGCTTAGATGGGACCAGTAGGACTGAAGCTTTCTTT.

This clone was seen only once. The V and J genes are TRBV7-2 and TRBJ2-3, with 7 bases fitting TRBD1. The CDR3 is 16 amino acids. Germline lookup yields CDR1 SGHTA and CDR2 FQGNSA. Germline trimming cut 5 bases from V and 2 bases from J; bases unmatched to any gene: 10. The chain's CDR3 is CASSPRTGPLTDTQYF. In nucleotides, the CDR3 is TGTGCCAGCAGCCCAAGGACAGGACCCCTCACAGATACGCAGTATTTT.

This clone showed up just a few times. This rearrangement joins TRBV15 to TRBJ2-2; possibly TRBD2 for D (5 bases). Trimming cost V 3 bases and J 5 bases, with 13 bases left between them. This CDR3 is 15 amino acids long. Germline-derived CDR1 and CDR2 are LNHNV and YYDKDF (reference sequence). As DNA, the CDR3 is TGTGCCACCAGCAGTTTCGGCGGGCCTACCGGGGAGCTGTTTTTT. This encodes CATSSFGGPTGELFF.

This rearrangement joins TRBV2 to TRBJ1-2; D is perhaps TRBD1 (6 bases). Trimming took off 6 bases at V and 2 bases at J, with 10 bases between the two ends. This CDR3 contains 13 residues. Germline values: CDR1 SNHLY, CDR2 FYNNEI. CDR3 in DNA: TGTGCCAGCAGGGGACATTCGAACTATGGCTACACCTTC. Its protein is CASRGHSNYGYTF. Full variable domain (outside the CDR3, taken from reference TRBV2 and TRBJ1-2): EPEVTQTPSHQVTQMGQEVILRCVPISNHLYFYWYRQILGQKVEFLVSFYNNEISEKSEIFDDQFSVERPDGSNFTLKIRSTKLEDSAMYFCASRGHSNYGYTFGSGTRLTVV.

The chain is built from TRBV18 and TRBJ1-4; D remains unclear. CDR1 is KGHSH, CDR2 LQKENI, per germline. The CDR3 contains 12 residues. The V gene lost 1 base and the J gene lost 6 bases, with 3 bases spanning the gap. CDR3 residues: CASSPRDEKLFF. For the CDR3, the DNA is TGTGCCAGCTCACCACGGGATGAAAAACTGTTTTTT.

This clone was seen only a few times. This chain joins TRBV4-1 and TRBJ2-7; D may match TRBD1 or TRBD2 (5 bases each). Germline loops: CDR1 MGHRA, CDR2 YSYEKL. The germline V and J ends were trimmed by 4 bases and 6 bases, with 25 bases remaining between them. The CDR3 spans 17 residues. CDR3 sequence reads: CASSREGFMKVGGEQYF. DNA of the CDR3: TGCGCCAGCAGCCGTGAGGGGTTTATGAAGGTCGGCGGCGAGCAGTACTTC.

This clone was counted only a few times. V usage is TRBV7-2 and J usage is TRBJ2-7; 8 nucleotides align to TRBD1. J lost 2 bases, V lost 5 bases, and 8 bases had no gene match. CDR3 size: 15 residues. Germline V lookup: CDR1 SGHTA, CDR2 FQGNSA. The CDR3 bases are TGTGCCAGCAGCACCGGACAGGGCAAGACCTACGAGCAGTACTTC. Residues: CASSTGQGKTYEQYF.

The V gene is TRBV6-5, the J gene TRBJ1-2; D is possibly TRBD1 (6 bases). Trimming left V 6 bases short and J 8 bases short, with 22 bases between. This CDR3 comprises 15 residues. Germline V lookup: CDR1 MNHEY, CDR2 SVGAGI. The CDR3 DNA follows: TGTGCCAGCAGGAGAAATCACAGGGTCGCGAGAGGCTACACCTTC. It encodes CASRRNHRVARGYTF.

CDR3 in DNA: TGTGCCAGCAGCTTAAGGACTAGCGGGTGGGGCTACAATGAGCAGTTCTTC. This translates into CASSLRTSGWGYNEQFF. The V call is TRBV7-2, the J call TRBJ2-1; TRBD2 agrees at 11 bases. The CDR3 has 17 amino acids. Germline lookup yields CDR1 SGHTA and CDR2 FQGNSA. Trimming at V came to 2 bases and at J to 3 bases, leaving 6 bases not matched to a gene. The full variable domain, completed using reference TRBV7-2 and TRBJ2-1, is GAGVSQSPSNKVTEKGKDVELRCDPISGHTALYWYRQSLGQGLEFLIYFQGNSAPDKSGLPSDRFSAERTGGSVSTLTIQRTQQEDSAVYLCASSLRTSGWGYNEQFFGPGTRLTVL.